Below, one T cell receptor (beta chain) is given with its context. Its antigen is still unknown. No much larger clonotype is one base removed from it; base qualities were not supplied. Each donor gave one peripheral blood draw, about 100 mL on average, collected into heparinised tubes. Using a panel that included CD45RO, CCR7, CD25, CD127, CD95 and CD27, naive, central memory, regulatory and stem cell-like memory CD4+ T cells were sorted on a BD FACSAria II. A purity above 98% was achieved for all sorted populations. PBMCs were isolated immediately by Lymphoprep density gradient centrifugation and stained directly without culture. So that batch effects would be minimized, each experiment stained and sorted samples in pairs, pairing one healthy donor with one patient. The source of the sample is a study of beta chain features in type 1 diabetes (dated by TCRdb to about 2018). About the investigation overall: Patients and healthy donors did not differ in mean age, gender distribution, total cell number or subset yield. A total of 107,917,701 sorted cells were examined across all samples, and the number of cells per subset was strongly correlated with RNA yield. The study compared the TCRB repertoires of sorted circulating CD4+ T cell subsets in recently diagnosed type 1 diabetes patients with those in matched healthy donors. Regulatory and stem cell-like memory subsets were isolated from only 8 patients and roughly 8 healthy donors, whereas naive and central memory subsets came from all 30 or so donors. The investigation overall reported the following: In all four CD4+ subsets, TCRB CDR3 length was moderately but significantly shorter in type 1 diabetes patients. Sequencing cDNA rather than genomic DNA could over-represent highly expressing activated cells, although activation and CD3 levels did not differ between groups. PCR may preferentially amplify shorter templates, but because patient and control samples were amplified and corrected together, any resulting skew would affect both groups equally. Patients with type 1 diabetes made fewer insertions and deleted more nucleotides at VDJ recombination sites, implying thymic rearrangement abnormalities. The naive, central memory and regulatory TCRB repertoires appeared to resemble one another more closely among patients than among healthy donors. Only small numbers of individuals were included in the HLA sub-analyses, which left unresolved whether HLA type had any influence on TCRB rearrangement.

The entire amount of isolated RNA was reverse transcribed using the High Capacity cDNA Reverse Transcription Kit, so the sequenced TCRB transcripts were expressed ones. Deep immunoSEQ sequencing was applied to naive, central memory and regulatory T cell samples, giving an average of about 3.8 million total reads per sample. After sorted cells were lysed in RLT buffer, RNA was extracted with DNase-treated RNeasy Micro or Mini kits, with the choice depending on cell number. Each cell subset was processed on its own to prevent cross-contamination, while patient and healthy donor samples were processed together. The immunoSEQ multiplex PCR was used to amplify TCRB sequences from cDNA, generating 87-bp fragments that spanned the CDR3 region. Sequencing of the amplicons was performed on the Illumina HiSeq platform. The original methods were these. Synthetic template baselines were used to correct PCR bias computationally, reads within Hamming distance 2 were collapsed, and singletons that could not be merged were discarded. By aligning reads against IMGT, V, D and J genes, CDR3 length, and insertions or deletions at six rearrangement sites were assigned. Within each subset, clonotype counts were normalized to sorted cell number, and only after that were true diversity and Gini coefficients computed with the tcR R package. The overlap coefficient, calculated on TCRB nucleotide sequences, was used to measure repertoire sharing. Out-of-frame TCRB sequences from naive cells were analyzed to stand in for the pre-selection repertoire. Not all clones reach the TCRdb copy of this immuneACCESS table, which keeps in-frame sequences only. Checked studies attribute under half of the gap to unresolved V genes and leave the rest unexplained. That table furnishes V, J and clone size, whereas the DNA furnished D and trimming. Recorded for this sample are a few hundred thousand clones; over 11% of them occurred a single time. Less than 0.04% of the sample is held by the ten biggest clonotypes.

The germline V gene sets CDR1 to SGDLS and CDR2 to YYNGEE. V loses 3 bases, J loses 3 bases, and the germline ends lie 11 bases apart. Spanning cysteine to phenylalanine, the CDR3 consists of 14 amino acids. Of the read, only the CDR3 DNA is kept; its 42 bases are in frame from base 1. The chain is encoded by TRBV9 joined to TRBJ2-3; TRBD1 is possibly the D segment (6 matching bases). Source material: naive CD4+ T cells from blood. Reading the label with the study, this specimen's cell subset or site is: true naive CD4+ T cells. The receptor comes from a man aged 30-40 years in good health. The CDR3 sequence is CASSALTGTDTQYF. The nucleotide sequence reads TGTGCCAGCAGCGCCTTAACAGGGACAGATACGCAGTATTTT.